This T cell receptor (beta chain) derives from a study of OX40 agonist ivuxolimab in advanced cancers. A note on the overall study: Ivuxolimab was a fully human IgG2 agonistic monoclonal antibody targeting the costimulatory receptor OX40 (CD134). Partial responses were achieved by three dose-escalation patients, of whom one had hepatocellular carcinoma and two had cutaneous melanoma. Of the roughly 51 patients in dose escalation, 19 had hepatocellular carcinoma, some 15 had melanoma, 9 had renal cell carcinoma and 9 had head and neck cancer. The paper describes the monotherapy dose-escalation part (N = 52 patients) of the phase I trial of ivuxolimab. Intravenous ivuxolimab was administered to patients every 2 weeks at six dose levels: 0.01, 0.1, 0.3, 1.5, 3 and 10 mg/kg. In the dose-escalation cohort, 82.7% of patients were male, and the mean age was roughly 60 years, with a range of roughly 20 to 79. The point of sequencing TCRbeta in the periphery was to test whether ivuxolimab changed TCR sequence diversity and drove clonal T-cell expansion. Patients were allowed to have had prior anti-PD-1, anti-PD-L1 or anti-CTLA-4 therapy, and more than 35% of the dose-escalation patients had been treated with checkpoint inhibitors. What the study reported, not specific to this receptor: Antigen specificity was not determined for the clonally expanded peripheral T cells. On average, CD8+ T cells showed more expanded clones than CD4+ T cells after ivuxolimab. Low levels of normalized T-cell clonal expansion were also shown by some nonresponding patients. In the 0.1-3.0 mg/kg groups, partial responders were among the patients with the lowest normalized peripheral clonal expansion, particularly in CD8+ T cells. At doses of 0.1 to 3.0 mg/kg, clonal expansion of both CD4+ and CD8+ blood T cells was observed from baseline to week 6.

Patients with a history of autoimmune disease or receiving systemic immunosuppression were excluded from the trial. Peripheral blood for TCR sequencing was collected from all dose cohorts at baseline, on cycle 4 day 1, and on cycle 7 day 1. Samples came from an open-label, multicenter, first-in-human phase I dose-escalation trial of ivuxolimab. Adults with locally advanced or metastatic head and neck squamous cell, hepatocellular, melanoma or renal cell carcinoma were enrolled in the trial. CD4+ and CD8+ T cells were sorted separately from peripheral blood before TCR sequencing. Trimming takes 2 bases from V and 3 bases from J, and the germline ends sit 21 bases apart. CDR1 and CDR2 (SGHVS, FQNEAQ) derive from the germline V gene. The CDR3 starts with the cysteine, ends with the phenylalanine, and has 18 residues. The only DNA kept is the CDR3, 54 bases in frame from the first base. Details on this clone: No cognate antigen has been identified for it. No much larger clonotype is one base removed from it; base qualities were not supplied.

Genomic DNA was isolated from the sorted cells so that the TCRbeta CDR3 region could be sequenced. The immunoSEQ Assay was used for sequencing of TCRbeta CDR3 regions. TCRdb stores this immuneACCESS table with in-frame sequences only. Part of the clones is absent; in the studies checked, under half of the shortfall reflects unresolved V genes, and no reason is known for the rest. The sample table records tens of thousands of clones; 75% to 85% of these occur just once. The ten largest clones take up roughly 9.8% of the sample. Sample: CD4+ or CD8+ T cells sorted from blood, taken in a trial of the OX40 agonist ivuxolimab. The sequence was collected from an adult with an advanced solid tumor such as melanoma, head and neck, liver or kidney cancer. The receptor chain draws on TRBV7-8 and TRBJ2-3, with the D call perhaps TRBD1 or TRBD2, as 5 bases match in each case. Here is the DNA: TGTGCCAGCAGCTTAAGACGTCGGGACGCCTGGAGGACAGATACGCAGTATTTT. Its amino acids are CASSLRRRDAWRTDTQYF.